The 6 T cell receptor beta chains below all came from one sample that was sequenced in a study of blood T cell repertoires in COVID-19 (dated by TCRdb to about 2020). Libraries were constructed by the immunoSEQ multiplex PCR assay. Entries here come from immuneACCESS through TCRdb and include only in-frame sequences with V and J called. Some clones fail to appear in such tables; in the studies checked, an unresolved V gene covers under half of the shortfall, and the cause of the remainder is unknown. The sample has 150,000 to 200,000 clones on record, about 88% of them singletons. Approximately 5.6% of the sample is held by the ten biggest clonotypes. Sequencing used peripheral blood. Receptors originate from a man between 35 and 55 years old with active or convalescent COVID-19.

This clone was counted once. The chain couples TRBV24-1 to TRBJ1-1; 9 bases match TRBD1. With 2 bases clipped from V and 2 bases from J, the junction kept 8 bases outside the gene matches. Germline loops: CDR1 KGHDR, CDR2 SFDVKD. This CDR3 is 17 amino acids long. CDR3 coding DNA: TGTGCCACCAGTGATTCACCTCGGACAGGGGCCAACACTGAAGCTTTCTTT. Amino acid sequence: CATSDSPRTGANTEAFF.

The V and J genes are TRBV19 and TRBJ1-4; the D is unclear. Germline V CDR1 and CDR2: LNHDA, SQIVND (reference sequence). The CDR3 totals 14 residues. The germline V and J ends were trimmed by 5 bases and 8 bases, with 15 bases remaining between them. In DNA form, the CDR3 reads TGTGCCAGTAGTGCGGGCCTAACGGGGGAAAAACTGTTTTTT. Translating it yields CASSAGLTGEKLFF.

This chain links TRBV3-1 (or the pseudogene TRBV3-2) with TRBJ2-7, with TRBD2 identical over 11 bases. V lost 1 base, J lost 2 bases, and 4 bases stayed unmatched. In germline, CDR1 is LGHDT, CDR2 YNNKEL (reference sequence). The CDR3 has 16 amino acids. The CDR3 DNA follows: TGTGCCAGCAGCCAAGGGGCTAGCGGGGGGCCCTACGAGCAGTACTTC. As protein: CASSQGASGGPYEQYF.

V usage is TRBV19 and J usage is TRBJ2-7, with TRBD1 matching over 7 bases. Germline assignment: CDR1 LNHDA and CDR2 SQIVND (reference sequence). The CDR3 spans 16 residues. V trimming: 5 bases; J trimming: 1 base; junction bases outside the gene matches: 11. This chain's CDR3 is CASSPQTGKVSYEQYF. CDR3 bases: TGTGCCAGTAGTCCGCAGACAGGGAAGGTATCCTACGAGCAGTACTTC.

CDR3 bases: TGTGCCACCAGTGATCCACTAGCGGGAGGAGAGACCCAGTACTTC. As protein: CATSDPLAGGETQYF. The rearrangement joins TRBV24-1 to TRBJ2-5, with 12 bases that match TRBD2. The CDR3 is 15 residues long. Trimming took 3 bases from V and 4 from J; bases not matched to a gene: 2. In germline, CDR1 is KGHDR, CDR2 SFDVKD.

CDR3 sequence (DNA): TGTGCCATCAGTGAGGGACAGGGTCAAGAGACCCAGTACTTC. Its protein is CAISEGQGQETQYF. V usage is TRBV10-3 and J usage is TRBJ2-5; 8 bases are a match to TRBD1. V dropped 2 bases and J dropped 2; count of bases not matched to a gene: 1. The CDR3 totals 14 residues. Germline V gene sequence: CDR1 ENHRY, CDR2 SYGVKD.